A selection of T cell receptor beta chains follows, all from one sample in a study of cytomegalovirus exposure and HLA in healthy donors. Repertoires were generated with immunoSEQ multiplex PCR, while TCRdb's copy carries only in-frame clones and drops some. The repertoire consists of more than 90,000 clones, with around four fifths occurring once and the leading ten covering 4.1%. The sequenced sample was PBMCs. The receptors were gathered from a woman aged 40 to 50 in good health and CMV-seropositive. CDR3s include the opening cysteine and the closing phenylalanine or tryptophan. D genes are given only for firm matches. Some rows mark clone size as missing; the rest say once, few, many or name a class of expanded clone.

CDR3 protein: CASSGQGFGEQYF
CDR3 DNA: TGTGCCAGCAGCGGACAGGGGTTCGGAGAGCAGTACTTC
CDR3 length: 13
J gene: TRBJ2-7
clone size: -
D gene: TRBD1
V gene: TRBV5-6

CDR3 protein: CASSGHLYEQYF
CDR3 DNA: TGTGCCAGCAGCGGACACCTGTACGAGCAGTACTTC
CDR3 length: 12
J gene: TRBJ2-7
clone size: -
D gene: -
V gene: TRBV6-5

CDR3 protein: CASSVAGQVYTEAFF
CDR3 DNA: TGTGCCAGCAGCGTAGCTGGGCAGGTGTACACTGAAGCTTTCTTT
CDR3 length: 15
J gene: TRBJ1-1
clone size: -
D gene: -
V gene: TRBV9

CDR3 protein: CASSHRQATETQYF
CDR3 DNA: TGTGCCAGCAGCCATAGGCAGGCGACGGAGACCCAGTACTTC
CDR3 length: 14
J gene: TRBJ2-5
clone size: -
D gene: -
V gene: TRBV6-6

CDR3 protein: CASSLWTGGFMGNQPQHF
CDR3 DNA: TGCGCCAGCAGCCTCTGGACAGGGGGCTTTATGGGCAATCAGCCCCAGCATTTT
CDR3 length: 18
J gene: TRBJ1-5
clone size: -
D gene: TRBD1
V gene: TRBV4-1

CDR3 protein: CASSSGTPSYNEQFF
CDR3 DNA: TGTGCCAGCAGTTCCGGGACACCCTCCTACAATGAGCAGTTCTTC
CDR3 length: 15
J gene: TRBJ2-1
clone size: once
D gene: -
V gene: TRBV6-5

CDR3 protein: CAWSVGDFSNQPQHF
CDR3 DNA: TGTGCCTGGAGTGTGGGAGACTTTAGCAATCAGCCCCAGCATTTT
CDR3 length: 15
J gene: TRBJ1-5
clone size: -
D gene: -
V gene: TRBV30

CDR3 protein: CASSLSGFTDTQYF
CDR3 DNA: TGCGCCAGCAGCTTGTCCGGGTTCACAGATACGCAGTATTTT
CDR3 length: 14
J gene: TRBJ2-3
clone size: -
D gene: -
V gene: TRBV5-1

CDR3 protein: CASSLGGGAVNEQFF
CDR3 DNA: TGTGCCAGCAGCTTGGGAGGGGGCGCGGTAAATGAGCAGTTCTTC
CDR3 length: 15
J gene: TRBJ2-1
clone size: -
D gene: TRBD1
V gene: TRBV5-4

CDR3 protein: CAISRGGGTDTQYF
CDR3 DNA: TGTGCCATCAGTAGGGGCGGAGGCACAGATACGCAGTATTTT
CDR3 length: 14
J gene: TRBJ2-3
clone size: -
D gene: -
V gene: TRBV10-3

CDR3 protein: CASSLGTGVIQYF
CDR3 DNA: TGTGCCAGCAGCTTAGGTACAGGGGTTATCCAGTACTTC
CDR3 length: 13
J gene: TRBJ2-5
clone size: -
D gene: TRBD1
V gene: TRBV11-2

CDR3 protein: CASSPGGLLSYEQYF
CDR3 DNA: TGTGCCAGCAGCCCCGGTGGACTCCTCTCCTACGAGCAGTACTTC
CDR3 length: 15
J gene: TRBJ2-7
clone size: -
D gene: -
V gene: TRBV7-9

CDR3 protein: CASSEQGTAEQYF
CDR3 DNA: TGCGCCAGCAGTGAACAAGGGACAGCCGAGCAGTACTTC
CDR3 length: 13
J gene: TRBJ2-7
clone size: few
D gene: TRBD1
V gene: TRBV10-2

CDR3 protein: CASSQNRENEQFF
CDR3 DNA: TGTGCCAGCAGCCAAAATCGGGAAAATGAGCAGTTCTTC
CDR3 length: 13
J gene: TRBJ2-1
clone size: -
D gene: -
V gene: TRBV4-2

CDR3 protein: CASRKPGLAGFWDNEQFF
CDR3 DNA: TGTGCCAGCAGGAAACCGGGACTAGCGGGATTTTGGGACAATGAGCAGTTCTTC
CDR3 length: 18
J gene: TRBJ2-1
clone size: large
D gene: TRBD2
V gene: TRBV5-4

CDR3 protein: CASSQGTSGRTYEQYF
CDR3 DNA: TGTGCCAGCAGCCAAGGGACTAGCGGGAGAACGTACGAGCAGTACTTC
CDR3 length: 16
J gene: TRBJ2-7
clone size: -
D gene: TRBD2
V gene: TRBV7-9

CDR3 protein: CASSEGDRQNQPQHF
CDR3 DNA: TGTGCCAGCAGTGAAGGGGACAGACAAAATCAGCCCCAGCATTTT
CDR3 length: 15
J gene: TRBJ1-5
clone size: -
D gene: TRBD1
V gene: TRBV2

CDR3 protein: CASSLARALTDNEQFF
CDR3 DNA: TGTGCCAGCAGCTTAGCTAGAGCGCTGACCGACAATGAGCAGTTCTTC
CDR3 length: 16
J gene: TRBJ2-1
clone size: -
D gene: -
V gene: TRBV7-8

CDR3 protein: CASSSNPGLAGEQFF
CDR3 DNA: TGTGCCAGTAGTTCGAACCCGGGACTAGCGGGTGAGCAGTTCTTC
CDR3 length: 15
J gene: TRBJ2-1
clone size: -
D gene: TRBD2
V gene: TRBV19

CDR3 protein: CASSLGGSRYNEQFF
CDR3 DNA: TGTGCCAGCAGCTTGGGCGGGAGTCGTTACAATGAGCAGTTCTTC
CDR3 length: 15
J gene: TRBJ2-1
clone size: -
D gene: TRBD2
V gene: TRBV7-9

CDR3 protein: CASMGSGSGELFF
CDR3 DNA: TGTGCCAGCATGGGTAGCGGGTCCGGGGAGCTGTTTTTT
CDR3 length: 13
J gene: TRBJ2-2
clone size: -
D gene: TRBD2
V gene: TRBV2